This T cell receptor beta chain was profiled in a study of CD8 T cells in Susac syndrome. Regarding the study as a whole: That the number of individuals in its TCR sequencing and HLA analysis was relatively small was acknowledged by the study.

The sequenced target, TCR beta, came from blood CD8+ and CD4+ T cells. The length of the CDR3 is 16 residues. Per the germline V gene, CDR1 is SGHVS and CDR2 is FNYEAQ. Germline trimming cut 5 bases from V and 9 bases from J; bases unmatched to any gene: 16. After extraction with the RNeasy kit, roughly 0.5 to 1 ug of the RNA was reverse transcribed using random hexamers. Via MiXCR, TCRdb re-called the immunoSEQ multiplex PCR reads, giving one row per CDR3 protein. The table shows some 150,000 distinct CDR3 sequences, with around 96% occurring only once. Turning to this clonotype: No antigen is known for it.

The TCR sequence derives from a human donor with multiple sclerosis. The J gene is TRBJ2-1, the V gene TRBV7-6, with 7 bases fitting TRBD1. The material sequenced was CD8+ T cells from PBMCs. The CDR3 DNA sequence: TGTGCCAGCAGCCTTCGAGGGACAGCGGTTAGGGTTGAGCAGTTCTTC. Encoded protein: CASSLRGTAVRVEQFF.